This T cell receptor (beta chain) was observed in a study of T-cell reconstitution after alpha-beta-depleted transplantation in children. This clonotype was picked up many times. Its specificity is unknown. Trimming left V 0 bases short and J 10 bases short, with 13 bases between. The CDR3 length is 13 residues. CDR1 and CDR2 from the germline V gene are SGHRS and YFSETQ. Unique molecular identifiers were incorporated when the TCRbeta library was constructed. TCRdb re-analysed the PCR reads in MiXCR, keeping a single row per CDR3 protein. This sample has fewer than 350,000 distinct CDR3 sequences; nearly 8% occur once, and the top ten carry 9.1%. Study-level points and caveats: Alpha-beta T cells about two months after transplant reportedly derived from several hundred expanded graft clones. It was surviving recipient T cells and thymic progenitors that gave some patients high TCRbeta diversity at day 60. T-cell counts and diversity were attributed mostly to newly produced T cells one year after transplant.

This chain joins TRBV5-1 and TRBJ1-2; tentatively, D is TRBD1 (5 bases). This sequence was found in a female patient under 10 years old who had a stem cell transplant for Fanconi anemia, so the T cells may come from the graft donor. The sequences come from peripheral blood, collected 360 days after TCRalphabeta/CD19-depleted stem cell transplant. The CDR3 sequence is CASSLDWATVYTF. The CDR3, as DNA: TGCGCCAGCAGCTTGGATTGGGCGACAGTCTACACCTTC.